This T cell receptor beta chain was obtained from a study of blood T cell repertoires in COVID-19. For the study at large: Samples taken during acute and convalescent COVID-19 were collected in the United States, Italy and Spain. PBMCs, B-cell-depleted T cells, or T cells provided the cDNA or gDNA that made up the material.

Germline loops: CDR1 MDHEN, CDR2 SYDVKM. The CDR3 is 13 amino acids. Trimming at V came to 4 bases and at J to 5 bases, leaving 5 bases not matched to a gene. The protocol was immunoSEQ multiplex PCR, while the TCRdb copy is restricted to in-frame clones and leaves out a portion. The data contain fewer than 500,000 clones, 87% of them seen just once; the ten biggest clones take up 1.5% to 2%. Cohort allocation depended upon clinical history that participants reported. Sequenced: PBMCs or T cells enriched from blood (not recorded which). This receptor was identified in a woman aged 18-30 years with acute COVID-19. V and J are TRBV28 and TRBJ2-7; 7 bases fit TRBD1. The CDR3 DNA follows: TGTGCCAGCAGTTCCTTCGACAGGGACGAGCAGTACTTC. Amino acid sequence: CASSSFDRDEQYF.